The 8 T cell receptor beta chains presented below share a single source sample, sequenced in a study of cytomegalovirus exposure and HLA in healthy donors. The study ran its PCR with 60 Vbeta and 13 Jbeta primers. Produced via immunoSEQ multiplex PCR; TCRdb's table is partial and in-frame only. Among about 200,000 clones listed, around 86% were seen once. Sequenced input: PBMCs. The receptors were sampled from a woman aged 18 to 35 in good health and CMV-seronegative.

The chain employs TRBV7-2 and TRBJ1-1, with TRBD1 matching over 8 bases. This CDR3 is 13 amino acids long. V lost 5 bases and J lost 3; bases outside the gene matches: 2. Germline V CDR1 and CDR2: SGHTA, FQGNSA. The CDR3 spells CASSVQGDTEAFF. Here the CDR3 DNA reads TGTGCCAGCAGCGTACAGGGGGACACTGAAGCTTTCTTT.

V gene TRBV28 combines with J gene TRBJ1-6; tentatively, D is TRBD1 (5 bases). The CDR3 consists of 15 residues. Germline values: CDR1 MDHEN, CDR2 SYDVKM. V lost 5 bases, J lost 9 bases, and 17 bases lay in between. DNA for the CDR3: TGTGCCAGCAGTAACAACCAGGGTATCGGTTCACCCCTCCACTTT. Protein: CASSNNQGIGSPLHF.

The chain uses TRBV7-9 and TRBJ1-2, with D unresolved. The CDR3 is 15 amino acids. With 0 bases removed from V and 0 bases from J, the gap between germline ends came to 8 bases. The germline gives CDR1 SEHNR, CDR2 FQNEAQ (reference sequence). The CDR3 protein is CASSLALGTNYGYTF. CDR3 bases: TGTGCCAGCAGCTTAGCTCTGGGCACTAACTATGGCTACACCTTC.

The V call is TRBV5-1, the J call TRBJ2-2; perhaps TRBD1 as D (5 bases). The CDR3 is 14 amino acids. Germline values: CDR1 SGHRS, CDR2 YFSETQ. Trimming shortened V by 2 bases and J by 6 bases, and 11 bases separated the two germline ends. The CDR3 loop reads CASSLSGKAGELFF. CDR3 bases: TGCGCCAGCAGCTTATCAGGGAAGGCCGGGGAGCTGTTTTTT.

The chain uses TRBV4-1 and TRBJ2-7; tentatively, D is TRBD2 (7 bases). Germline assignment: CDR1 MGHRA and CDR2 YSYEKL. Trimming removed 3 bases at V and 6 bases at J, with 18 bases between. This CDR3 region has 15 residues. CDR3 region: CASSQRHGGLSEQYF. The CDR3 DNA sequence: TGCGCCAGCAGCCAGCGCCACGGGGGGCTCAGCGAGCAGTACTTC.

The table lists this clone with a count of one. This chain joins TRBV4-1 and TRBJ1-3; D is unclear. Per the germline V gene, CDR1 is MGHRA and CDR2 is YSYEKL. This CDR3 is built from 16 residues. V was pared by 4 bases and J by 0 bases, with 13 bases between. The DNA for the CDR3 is TGCGCCAGCAGCCGTATCGAACAGTACTCTGGAAACACCATATATTTT. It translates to CASSRIEQYSGNTIYF.

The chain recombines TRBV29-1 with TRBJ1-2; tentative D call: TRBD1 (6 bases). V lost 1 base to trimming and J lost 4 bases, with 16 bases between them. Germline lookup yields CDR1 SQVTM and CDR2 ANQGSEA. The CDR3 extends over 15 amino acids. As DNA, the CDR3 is TGCAGCGTTGAAGCTCCACAGGGATCATTCTATGGCTACACCTTC. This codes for CSVEAPQGSFYGYTF.

The CDR3 reads CASLNPGGGANEQFF. In nucleotides, the CDR3 is TGTGCCAGTCTTAACCCGGGCGGGGGGGCCAATGAGCAGTTCTTC. V is TRBV19 and J is TRBJ2-1, with 9 bases aligning to TRBD2. The CDR3 is 15 residues long. The J segment lost 6 bases and the V segment lost 8 bases, leaving 11 bases of the junction unmatched. From germline, CDR1 is LNHDA and CDR2 SQIVND (reference sequence).